The 21 T cell receptor beta chains in this list originate from one sample, sequenced in a study of cytomegalovirus exposure and HLA in healthy donors. Both 60 Vbeta primers and 13 Jbeta primers went into the PCR. The assay was immunoSEQ multiplex PCR, and TCRdb's table has in-frame clones only and misses some. The table has around 150,000 clones, around 77% seen once; the top ten hold under 2.5%. The sample comprised PBMCs. The receptors shown here come from a man aged 30 to 39 in good health and CMV-seronegative.

This chain joins TRBV27 and TRBJ2-3, with D perhaps matching TRBD2 (6 bases). The CDR3 loop spans 15 amino acids. The V end lost 4 bases, the J end lost 3 bases, and 14 bases lay between the germline ends. CDR1 is MNHEY, CDR2 SMNVEV, per germline (reference sequence). CDR3 DNA: TGTGCCAGCAGTTCCGGAGGGCCACAGACAGATACGCAGTATTTT. Translating gives CASSSGGPQTDTQYF.

J is TRBJ1-5 and V is TRBV13; 9 bases align to TRBD1. CDR1 is PRHDT, CDR2 FYEKMQ, per germline (reference sequence). J gave up 9 bases and V 4 bases, and 1 base lay outside the gene matches. The CDR3 runs 12 residues. Here the CDR3 reads CASSSDRGPQHF. In DNA form, the CDR3 reads TGTGCCAGCAGCTCGGACAGGGGGCCCCAGCATTTT.

In this sample, this clone turned up a few times. The gene calls are TRBV11-2 and TRBJ1-2; D may be TRBD1 (5 bases). Germline assignment: CDR1 SGHAT and CDR2 FQNNGV. The CDR3 consists of 16 residues. V was cut by 1 base and J by 0 bases, with 12 bases left in between. The CDR3 is CASSLAPDSANYGYTF. CDR3 coding DNA: TGTGCCAGCAGCTTAGCCCCTGACAGCGCTAACTATGGCTACACCTTC. The entire variable domain, with the rest obtained from reference TRBV11-2 and TRBJ1-2, is as follows: EAGVAQSPRYKIIEKRQSVAFWCNPISGHATLYWYQQILGQGPKLLIQFQNNGVVDDSQLPKDRFSAERLKGVDSTLKIQPAKLEDSAVYLCASSLAPDSANYGYTFGSGTRLTVV.

The chain recombines TRBV2 with TRBJ2-5, with D tentatively TRBD2 (6 bases). The germline CDR1 and CDR2 sequences are SNHLY and FYNNEI. This CDR3 contains 17 residues. The V and J ends lost 0 bases and 3 bases respectively, with 17 bases between them. The CDR3 DNA reads TGTGCCAGCAGTGAAGCGATGGGTTATGGGACTGAAGAGACCCAGTACTTC. It encodes CASSEAMGYGTEETQYF.

V is TRBV7-9 and J is TRBJ1-2; 7 bases align to TRBD1. CDR1 is SEHNR and CDR2 is FQNEAQ in the germline V gene (reference sequence). The CDR3 contains 15 residues. The V and J ends lost 2 bases and 3 bases, in that order; junction bases with no gene match: 6. The CDR3 DNA reads as TGTGCCAGCAGCTTAACAGGGGCCCTTTACTATGGCTACACCTTC. Residues: CASSLTGALYYGYTF.

V usage is TRBV13 and J usage is TRBJ2-2; tentative D call: TRBD2 (5 bases). The germline V and J ends were trimmed by 5 bases and 2 bases, with 15 bases remaining between them. The germline CDR1 and CDR2 sequences are PRHDT and FYEKMQ (reference sequence). This CDR3 comprises 16 residues. The CDR3 here is CASSRGGVINTGELFF. The CDR3 DNA is TGTGCCAGCAGCCGAGGAGGAGTTATAAACACCGGGGAGCTGTTTTTT.

In this sample, this clone turned up once. V gene TRBV11-2 combines with J gene TRBJ2-1; D unclear. CDR1 is SGHAT, CDR2 FQNNGV, per germline. The CDR3 extends over 14 amino acids. V lost 8 bases to trimming and J lost 0 bases, with 11 bases between them. CDR3 region: CASRKASSYNEQFF. The CDR3 DNA sequence: TGTGCCAGCCGCAAAGCAAGCTCCTACAATGAGCAGTTCTTC.

The gene calls are TRBV11-3 and TRBJ2-1; TRBD2 matches 14 bases. Per germline, CDR1 SGHNT and CDR2 YENEEA. The CDR3 has 14 residues. Trimming cost V 3 bases and J 15 bases; bases outside gene matches: 7. In DNA form, the CDR3 reads TGTGCCAGCAGCTTGACTAGCGGGAGGGCCGATCCGTTCTTC. This encodes CASSLTSGRADPFF.

This clone has more than one count but fewer than ten. The CDR3 here is CASRRLLRGTEAFF. CDR3 nucleotides: TGCGCCAGCCGCAGACTTCTACGGGGCACTGAAGCTTTCTTT. The chain couples TRBV10-1 to TRBJ1-1; D is unresolved. Per germline, CDR1 WNHNN and CDR2 SYGVQD (reference sequence). Trimming removed 8 bases at V and 4 bases at J, with 17 bases between. The CDR3 totals 14 residues.

The chain uses TRBV18 and TRBJ1-1, with 9 bases that match TRBD1. Germline lookup yields CDR1 KGHSH and CDR2 LQKENI. The ends lost 5 bases at V and 0 bases at J; junction bases unmatched: 7. This CDR3 comprises 16 residues. The CDR3 loop reads CASSSGQGNMNTEAFF. CDR3 DNA sequence: TGTGCCAGCTCATCCGGACAGGGGAATATGAACACTGAAGCTTTCTTT.

The rearrangement uses TRBV18 and TRBJ2-1, with D possibly being TRBD2 (6 bases). The germline V and J ends were trimmed by 3 bases and 2 bases, with 8 bases remaining between them. The CDR3 runs 14 residues. CDR1 is KGHSH, CDR2 LQKENI, per germline. CDR3: CASSPREAYNEQFF. In DNA form, the CDR3 reads TGTGCCAGCTCACCGCGGGAAGCCTACAATGAGCAGTTCTTC. The full variable domain, with the rest looked up from reference TRBV18 and TRBJ2-1, is NAGVMQNPRHLVRRRGQEARLRCSPMKGHSHVYWYRQLPEEGLKFMVYLQKENIIDESGMPKERFSAEFPKEGPSILRIQQVVRGDSAAYFCASSPREAYNEQFFGPGTRLTVL.

The chain links TRBV27 to TRBJ2-7, with 9 bases aligning to TRBD2. The length of the CDR3 is 14 residues. CDR1 is MNHEY and CDR2 is SMNVEV in the germline V gene (reference sequence). J lost 6 bases, V lost 1 base, and 4 bases had no gene match. The chain's CDR3 is CASSLLAGDTEQYF. CDR3 nucleotides: TGTGCCAGCAGTTTATTAGCGGGAGATACCGAGCAGTACTTC.

This clone came up once. The rearrangement links TRBV15 to TRBJ2-5; D might be TRBD1 (6 bases). Trimming left V 0 bases short and J 2 bases short, with 13 bases between. Germline CDR1 is LNHNV and CDR2 is YYDKDF (reference sequence). The length of the CDR3 is 16 residues. The CDR3 loop reads CATSREPEGVQETQYF. The CDR3 DNA sequence: TGTGCCACCAGCAGAGAACCCGAGGGGGTACAAGAGACCCAGTACTTC.

The chain is built from TRBV2 and TRBJ2-7; 9 bases are a match to TRBD1. Germline V lookup: CDR1 SNHLY, CDR2 FYNNEI. Losses at the gene ends were 0 bases for V and 3 bases for J; bases not matched to a gene: 6. The CDR3 sequence is 16 residues long. The CDR3 DNA is TGTGCCAGCAGTGAAGCGCTGGGACAGGGAAGCTACGAGCAGTACTTC. This sequence encodes CASSEALGQGSYEQYF. The complete variable domain, with remaining parts taken from reference TRBV2 and TRBJ2-7, reads EPEVTQTPSHQVTQMGQEVILRCVPISNHLYFYWYRQILGQKVEFLVSFYNNEISEKSEIFDDQFSVERPDGSNFTLKIRSTKLEDSAMYFCASSEALGQGSYEQYFGPGTRLTVT.

The J gene is TRBJ2-7, the V gene TRBV7-9, with TRBD2 identical over 7 bases. Trimming took 5 bases from V and 1 from J; bases not matched to a gene: 11. Germline CDR1 and CDR2: SEHNR and FQNEAQ (reference sequence). This CDR3 comprises 16 residues. CDR3 nucleotides: TGTGCCAGCAGCCCCGGGGAGGGGATCGGTTCCTACGAGCAGTACTTC. This gives the protein CASSPGEGIGSYEQYF. The whole variable domain, remainder taken from reference TRBV7-9 and TRBJ2-7, is DTGVSQNPRHKITKRGQNVTFRCDPISEHNRLYWYRQTLGQGPEFLTYFQNEAQLEKSRLLSDRFSAERPKGSFSTLEIQRTEQGDSAMYLCASSPGEGIGSYEQYFGPGTRLTVT.

The chain carries TRBV9 and TRBJ2-6; TRBD1 aligns across 7 bases. The CDR3 has 18 residues. Germline CDR1 is SGDLS and CDR2 is YYNGEE. The junction had 6 bases not matched to a gene; V was cut back by 0 bases and J by 0 bases. The CDR3 DNA sequence: TGTGCCAGCAGCGTAGCACAGGGGCCAGACTCTGGGGCCAACGTCCTGACTTTC. Encoded protein: CASSVAQGPDSGANVLTF. Variable domain in full (rest from reference TRBV9 and TRBJ2-6): DSGVTQTPKHLITATGQRVTLRCSPRSGDLSVYWYQQSLDQGLQFLIQYYNGEERAKGNILERFSAQQFPDLHSELNLSSLELGDSALYFCASSVAQGPDSGANVLTFGAGSRLTVL.

This clone was seen a few times. The chain has TRBV27 and TRBJ2-1, with TRBD2 matching over 10 bases. Germline V lookup: CDR1 MNHEY, CDR2 SMNVEV (reference sequence). With 8 bases clipped from V and 6 bases from J, the junction kept 4 bases outside the gene matches. There are 13 residues in the CDR3. The DNA of the CDR3 is TGTGCCAGCCAGCGGGAGGGTTTCAATGAGCAGTTCTTC. Translated, it gives CASQREGFNEQFF.

A single count supports this clone. J is TRBJ2-7 and V is TRBV5-6; D uncertain. V shed 0 bases and J shed 3 bases, with 10 bases lying between them. Germline CDR1 and CDR2: SGHDT and YYEEEE. The CDR3 runs 14 residues. CDR3 protein: CASSLAEVVYEQYF. The CDR3 region has the DNA TGTGCCAGCAGCTTGGCCGAGGTTGTCTACGAGCAGTACTTC.

This sequence joins TRBV7-9 and TRBJ1-2; 11 nucleotides agree with TRBD1. V gave up 4 bases and J gave up 4 bases; unmatched junction bases: 5. Per the germline V gene, CDR1 is SEHNR and CDR2 is FQNEAQ (reference sequence). The CDR3 is made up of 15 amino acids. The CDR3 region is CASSYGTGGIYGYTF. As DNA, the CDR3 is TGTGCCAGCAGCTATGGGACAGGGGGAATCTATGGCTACACCTTC.

This clone occurred once. The chain uses TRBV7-2 and TRBJ2-5, with D perhaps TRBD2 (7 bases). There are 15 residues in the CDR3. Germline lookup yields CDR1 SGHTA and CDR2 FQGNSA. V shed 7 bases and J shed 4 bases, with 19 bases lying between them. CDR3 sequence: CASNLGGGGTETQYF. The DNA of the CDR3 is TGTGCCAGCAACCTGGGGGGAGGGGGTACAGAGACCCAGTACTTC.

This clone was picked up one time. This chain links TRBV2 with TRBJ2-1; 14 nucleotides match TRBD2. V shed 5 bases, J shed 5 bases, and the junction held 5 bases outside the gene matches. This CDR3 comprises 16 residues. Germline CDR1 is SNHLY and CDR2 is FYNNEI. The CDR3 loop is CASSPTSGRANNEQFF. The CDR3 nucleotides are TGTGCCAGCAGTCCGACTAGCGGGAGGGCCAACAATGAGCAGTTCTTC.